The 22 T cell receptor beta chains in this list originate from one sample, sequenced in a study of blood T cell repertoires in COVID-19. Assay: immunoSEQ multiplex PCR; the TCRdb copy retains only in-frame clones and omits some. This table has about 160,000 clones, roughly four fifths appearing once. Sequencing input: peripheral blood. Every receptor here comes from a woman older than 75 with acute or convalescent COVID-19.

The rearrangement uses TRBV9 and TRBJ1-1; tentatively, D is TRBD1 (5 bases). Germline V lookup: CDR1 SGDLS, CDR2 YYNGEE. The CDR3 has 14 amino acids. V was pared by 3 bases and J by 0 bases, with 9 bases between. The CDR3 bases are TGTGCCAGCAGCGCGACAGCAATGAACACTGAAGCTTTCTTT. It translates to CASSATAMNTEAFF.

The V gene is TRBV7-2, the J gene TRBJ1-4; perhaps TRBD1 as D (6 bases). The length of the CDR3 is 15 residues. Germline assignment: CDR1 SGHTA and CDR2 FQGNSA. Trimming removed 6 bases at V and 4 bases at J, with 15 bases between. The CDR3 DNA sequence: TGTGCCAGCAGTTCCCCGACAGGAGTTAATGAAAAACTGTTTTTT. This sequence encodes CASSSPTGVNEKLFF.

V and J are TRBV4-1 and TRBJ2-2; the D is unclear. Trimming removed 2 bases from V and 4 bases from J, with 14 bases in between. CDR3 length equals 16 residues. CDR1 is MGHRA, CDR2 YSYEKL, per germline. In nucleotides, the CDR3 is TGCGCCAGCAGCCAACCCCAAGGTGCGGTCACCGGGGAGCTGTTTTTT. The encoded protein is CASSQPQGAVTGELFF.

The chain employs TRBV27 and TRBJ2-1, with 13 positions matching TRBD2. The germline CDR1 and CDR2 sequences are MNHEY and SMNVEV (reference sequence). CDR3 length: 15 residues. Trimming cost V 6 bases and J 6 bases; bases outside gene matches: 5. The CDR3 DNA reads as TGTGCCAGCAGGATGACTAGCGGGAGGTTCAATGAGCAGTTCTTC. As protein: CASRMTSGRFNEQFF.

The gene calls are TRBV7-9 and TRBJ1-1; tentatively, D is TRBD1 (5 bases). The CDR3 has 13 residues. V shed 1 base and J shed 7 bases, with 10 bases lying between them. The germline CDR1 and CDR2 sequences are SEHNR and FQNEAQ (reference sequence). The CDR3 sequence: CASSLGVGGEAFF. DNA for the CDR3: TGTGCCAGCAGCTTAGGGGTCGGGGGTGAAGCTTTCTTT.

The chain combines TRBV9 with TRBJ1-1; 8 bases map to TRBD1. Germline CDR1 and CDR2: SGDLS and YYNGEE. The V segment lost 4 bases and the J segment 5 bases; nucleotides outside the gene matches: 7. The CDR3 is 14 amino acids. CDR3: CASSPHRGRTEAFF. CDR3 bases: TGTGCCAGCAGCCCCCACAGGGGGAGGACTGAAGCTTTCTTT.

The gene calls are TRBV19 and TRBJ2-7, with D possibly being TRBD1 (6 bases). V lost 4 bases to trimming and J lost 5 bases, with 21 bases between them. Germline V gene sequence: CDR1 LNHDA, CDR2 SQIVND (reference sequence). CDR3 length: 16 amino acids. CDR3 residues: CASSRLQGGDTDEQYF. The CDR3 DNA is TGTGCCAGTAGTAGATTACAGGGTGGAGATACGGACGAGCAGTACTTC.

The chain couples TRBV5-1 to TRBJ1-4; tentatively, D is TRBD1 (5 bases). Trimming stripped 6 bases from V and 2 bases from J, with 14 bases between. Germline V gene lookup returns CDR1 SGHRS and CDR2 YFSETQ. The CDR3 is made up of 15 amino acids. The CDR3 loop reads CASTNQGGTNEKLFF. In nucleotides, the CDR3 is TGCGCCAGCACAAACCAGGGAGGCACTAATGAAAAACTGTTTTTT.

The chain has TRBV19 and TRBJ2-7; 7 bases are shared with TRBD1. There are 15 residues in the CDR3. The V segment lost 5 bases and the J segment 6 bases; nucleotides outside the gene matches: 13. Germline V CDR1 and CDR2: LNHDA, SQIVND (reference sequence). The CDR3 loop reads CASSYRRQGGAEQYF. CDR3 in DNA: TGTGCCAGTAGTTACAGGCGACAGGGCGGTGCCGAGCAGTACTTC. The entire variable domain, with the rest obtained from reference TRBV19 and TRBJ2-7, is as follows: DGGITQSPKYLFRKEGQNVTLSCEQNLNHDAMYWYRQDPGQGLRLIYYSQIVNDFQKGDIAEGYSVSREKKESFPLTVTSAQKNPTAFYLCASSYRRQGGAEQYFGPGTRLTVT.

The chain is built from TRBV6-5 and TRBJ2-3, with D possibly matching TRBD2 (6 bases). The CDR3 length is 15 residues. Trimming took off 6 bases at V and 0 bases at J, with 13 bases between the two ends. Germline V gene lookup returns CDR1 MNHEY and CDR2 SVGAGI. Here the CDR3 DNA reads TGTGCCAGCAGCCGAGGCGGGGCCAGCACAGATACGCAGTATTTT. This gives the protein CASSRGGASTDTQYF.

This clone was counted once. The V gene is TRBV20-1, the J gene TRBJ2-1; 7 positions agree with TRBD2. V was pared by 3 bases and J by 4 bases, with 9 bases of the junction left unmatched. The CDR3 runs 15 residues. CDR1 and CDR2 from the germline V gene are DFQATT and SNEGSKA (reference sequence). The CDR3 here is CSASPASGLYNEQFF. For the CDR3, the DNA is TGCAGTGCTAGTCCCGCTAGCGGCCTATACAATGAGCAGTTCTTC.

This chain links TRBV3-1 (or the pseudogene TRBV3-2) with TRBJ2-3; 7 bases agree with TRBD1. V trimming: 0 bases; J trimming: 7 bases; junction bases outside the gene matches: 13. CDR1 is LGHDT and CDR2 is YNNKEL in the germline V gene (reference sequence). This CDR3 has 17 amino acids. The CDR3 DNA follows: TGTGCCAGCAGCCAAGAAGGCTTGCGGACAGGACCTAATACGCAGTATTTT. Translating gives CASSQEGLRTGPNTQYF.

The CDR3 DNA follows: TGCGCCAGCAGTCAATTAGGATCGTGGGCCCCATGGACTAGCGAGACAGCTAGCACAGATACGCAGTATTTT. Its protein product is CASSQLGSWAPWTSETASTDTQYF. V is TRBV23-1 and J is TRBJ2-3; TRBD2 aligns across 9 bases. TRBV23-1 counts as an open reading frame of uncertain function. The CDR3 loop spans 24 amino acids. The ends lost 1 base at V and 0 bases at J; junction bases unmatched: 26.

The chain is built from TRBV4-2 and TRBJ1-4; D not resolved. Germline CDR1 reads LGHNA; CDR2 reads YNFKEQ. This CDR3 contains 14 residues. Trimming took 4 bases from V and 5 from J, leaving 11 bases between them. CDR3 region: CASSLPGGNEKLFF. The CDR3 region has the DNA TGTGCCAGCAGCCTCCCTGGAGGGAATGAAAAACTGTTTTTT.

The chain combines TRBV7-9 with TRBJ2-1, with a tentative D call TRBD2 (6 bases). CDR3 length equals 15 residues. Trimming took off 4 bases at V and 5 bases at J, with 15 bases between the two ends. CDR1 is SEHNR, CDR2 FQNEAQ, per germline (reference sequence). CDR3 region: CASSSSWGVDNEQFF. In DNA, the CDR3 is TGTGCCAGCAGCTCTTCCTGGGGGGTCGACAATGAGCAGTTCTTC.

This clone was observed a few times. This chain joins TRBV3-1 (or the pseudogene TRBV3-2) and TRBJ2-1, with 9 bases identical to TRBD1. Germline CDR1 LGHDT, CDR2 YNNKEL (reference sequence). This CDR3 is 15 amino acids long. V lost 6 bases, J lost 1 base, and 4 bases stayed unmatched. CDR3 in DNA: TGTGCCAGCAGTCAGGGACAGGGTTCCTACAATGAGCAGTTCTTC. This gives the protein CASSQGQGSYNEQFF.

The chain has TRBV5-1 and TRBJ1-1; D is unclear. This CDR3 comprises 13 residues. The ends were cut back, 2 bases at V and 0 bases at J, with 5 bases in the middle. Germline CDR1 is SGHRS and CDR2 is YFSETQ. The CDR3 DNA reads TGCGCCAGCAGCTTCAGTATGAACACTGAAGCTTTCTTT. Its translation is CASSFSMNTEAFF.

The chain uses TRBV2 and TRBJ1-2, with TRBD1 matching over 8 bases. With V trimmed by 6 bases and J by 6 bases, 6 bases remained unmatched. Germline assignment: CDR1 SNHLY and CDR2 FYNNEI. The CDR3 length is 13 residues. CDR3 sequence (DNA): TGTGCCAGCAGGAGAGGACAGGGCGATGGCTACACCTTC. It codes for CASRRGQGDGYTF.

The chain couples TRBV3-1 (or the pseudogene TRBV3-2) to TRBJ2-5; D might be TRBD1 (6 bases). This CDR3 is 15 amino acids long. CDR1 is LGHDT and CDR2 is YNNKEL in the germline V gene (reference sequence). With 0 bases removed from V and 5 bases from J, the gap between germline ends came to 13 bases. CDR3 residues: CASSQEGAGRETQYF. The CDR3 DNA reads TGTGCCAGCAGCCAAGAGGGGGCAGGGCGGGAGACCCAGTACTTC.

The CDR3 spells CASSRPGQGLGGRNTGELFF. The CDR3 coding sequence is TGTGCCAGCAGCCGACCGGGACAGGGATTAGGGGGGCGTAACACCGGGGAGCTGTTTTTT. J is TRBJ2-2 and V is TRBV5-4; TRBD1 agrees at 9 bases. Germline assignment: CDR1 SGHNT and CDR2 YYREEE (reference sequence). V shed 4 bases, J shed 2 bases, and the junction held 18 bases outside the gene matches. The CDR3 loop spans 20 amino acids. The full variable domain, its missing parts supplied by reference TRBV5-4 and TRBJ2-2, is ETGVTQSPTHLIKTRGQQVTLRCSSQSGHNTVSWYQQALGQGPQFIFQYYREEENGRGNFPPRFSGLQFPNYSSELNVNALELDDSALYLCASSRPGQGLGGRNTGELFFGEGSRLTVL.

The J gene is TRBJ2-7, the V gene TRBV10-3; D is ambiguous. The V and J ends lost 3 bases and 2 bases respectively, with 14 bases between them. Germline CDR1 reads ENHRY; CDR2 reads SYGVKD. The CDR3 loop spans 15 amino acids. In DNA form, the CDR3 reads TGTGCCATCAGTGAAGCTCGCTCTGAAACCTACGAGCAGTACTTC. Translated, it gives CAISEARSETYEQYF.

The chain is built from TRBV18 and TRBJ2-7; 11 nucleotides agree with TRBD2. Germline CDR1 KGHSH, CDR2 LQKENI. V shed 2 bases and J 2 bases; nucleotides not matched to a gene: 11. The length of the CDR3 is 18 residues. The CDR3 nucleotides are TGTGCCAGCTCACCATCACTAGCGGGAGCGTGGCCGGCCTACGAGCAGTACTTC. Translating it yields CASSPSLAGAWPAYEQYF.